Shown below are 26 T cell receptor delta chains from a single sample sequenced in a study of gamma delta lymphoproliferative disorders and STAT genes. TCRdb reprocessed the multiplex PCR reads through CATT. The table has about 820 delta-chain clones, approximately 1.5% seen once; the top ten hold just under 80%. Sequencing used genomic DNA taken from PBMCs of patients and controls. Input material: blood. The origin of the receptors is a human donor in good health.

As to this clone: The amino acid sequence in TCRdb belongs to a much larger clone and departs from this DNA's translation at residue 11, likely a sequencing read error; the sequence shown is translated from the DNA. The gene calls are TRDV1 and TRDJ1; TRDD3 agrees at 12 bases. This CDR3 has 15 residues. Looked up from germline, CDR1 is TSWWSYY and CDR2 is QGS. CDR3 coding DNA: TGTGCTCTGCTTACTGGGGGATACAACACCGGTAAACTCATCTTT. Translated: CALLTGGYNTGKLIF.

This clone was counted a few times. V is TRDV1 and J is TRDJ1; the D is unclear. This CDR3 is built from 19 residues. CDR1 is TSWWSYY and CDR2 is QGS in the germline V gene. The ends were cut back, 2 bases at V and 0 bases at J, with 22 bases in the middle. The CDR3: CALGETWEGPALHTDKLIF. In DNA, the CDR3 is TGTGCTCTTGGGGAAACTTGGGAGGGCCCGGCCCTCCACACCGATAAACTCATCTTT.

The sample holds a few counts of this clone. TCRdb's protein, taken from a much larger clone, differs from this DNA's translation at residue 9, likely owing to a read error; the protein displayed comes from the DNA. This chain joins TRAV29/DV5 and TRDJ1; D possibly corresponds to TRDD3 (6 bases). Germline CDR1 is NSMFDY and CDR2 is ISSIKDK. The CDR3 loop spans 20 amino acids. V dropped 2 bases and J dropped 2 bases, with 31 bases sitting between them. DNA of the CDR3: TGTGCAGCAAGGACGTGGGGGGCACACTCGGGCGGGTTAAGGACCGATAAACTCATCTTT. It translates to CAARTWGAHSGGLRTDKLIF.

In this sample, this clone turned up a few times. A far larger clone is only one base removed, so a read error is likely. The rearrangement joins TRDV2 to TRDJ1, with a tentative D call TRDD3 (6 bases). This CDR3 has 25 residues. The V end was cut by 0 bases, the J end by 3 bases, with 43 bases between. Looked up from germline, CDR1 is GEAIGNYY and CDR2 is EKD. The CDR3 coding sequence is TGTGCCTGTGACACCGTTAGTGGCACCTCTTCGGAATTACGGCTACTGGATGGGGGCTCCGATAAACTCATCTTT. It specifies CACDTVSGTSSELRLLDGGSDKLIF.

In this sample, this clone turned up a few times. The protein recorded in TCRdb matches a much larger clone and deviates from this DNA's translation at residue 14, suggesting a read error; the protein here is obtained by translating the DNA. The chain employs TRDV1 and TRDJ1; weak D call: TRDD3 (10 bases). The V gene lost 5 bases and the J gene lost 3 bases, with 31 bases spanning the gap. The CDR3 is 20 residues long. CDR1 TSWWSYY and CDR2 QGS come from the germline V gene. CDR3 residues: CALGKAFLRSGGYPSDKLIF. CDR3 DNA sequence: TGTGCTCTTGGGAAGGCCTTCCTACGTTCTGGGGGATATCCATCCGATAAACTCATCTTT.

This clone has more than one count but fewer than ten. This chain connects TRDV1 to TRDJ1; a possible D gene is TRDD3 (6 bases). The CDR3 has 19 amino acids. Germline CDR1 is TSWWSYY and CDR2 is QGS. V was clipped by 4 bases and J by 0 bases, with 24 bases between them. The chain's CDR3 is CALGGRRIQAPIYTDKLIF. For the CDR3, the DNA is TGTGCTCTTGGGGGACGCAGGATACAGGCCCCAATTTACACCGATAAACTCATCTTT.

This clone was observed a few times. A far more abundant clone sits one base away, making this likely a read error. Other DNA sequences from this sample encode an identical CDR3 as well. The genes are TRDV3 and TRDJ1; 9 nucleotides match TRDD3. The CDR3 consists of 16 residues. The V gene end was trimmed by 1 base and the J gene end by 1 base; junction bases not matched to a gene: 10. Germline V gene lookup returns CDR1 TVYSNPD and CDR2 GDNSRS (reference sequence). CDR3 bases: TGTGCCTTTATCAAGGGGATACGCTGGGGCACCGATAAACTCATCTTT. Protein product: CAFIKGIRWGTDKLIF.

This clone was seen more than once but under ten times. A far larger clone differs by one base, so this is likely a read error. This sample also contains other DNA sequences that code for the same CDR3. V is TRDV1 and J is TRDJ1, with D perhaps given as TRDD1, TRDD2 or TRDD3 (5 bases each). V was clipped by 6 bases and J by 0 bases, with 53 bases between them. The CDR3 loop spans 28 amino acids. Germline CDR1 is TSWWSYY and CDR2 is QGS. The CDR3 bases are TGTGCTCTTGGTCCCGAAATGCAAAAAGACTTGTTCGGAGTCTTCCGAACGACGAGGATAGTTTACACCGATAAACTCATCTTT. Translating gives CALGPEMQKDLFGVFRTTRIVYTDKLIF.

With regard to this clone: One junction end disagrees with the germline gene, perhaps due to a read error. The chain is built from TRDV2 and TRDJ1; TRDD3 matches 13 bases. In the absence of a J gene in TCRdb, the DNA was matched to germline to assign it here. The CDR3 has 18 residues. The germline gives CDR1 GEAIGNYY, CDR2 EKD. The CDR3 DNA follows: TGTGCTTGTGACACAGTACTGGGGGATACGCGGTACACCGATAAACTCATCTTT. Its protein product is CACDTVLGDTRYTDKLIF.

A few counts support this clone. The CDR3 nucleotides read TGTGCTCTTGGGGACCCTCTTGTCTTCCTAGCCTGGGGGATATTTTCAAACACCGATAAACTCATCTTT. Translated, it gives CALGDPLVFLAWGIFSNTDKLIF. This chain uses TRDV1 with TRDJ1; 10 positions agree with TRDD3. CDR1 is TSWWSYY and CDR2 is QGS in the germline V gene. V dropped 3 bases and J dropped 0; count of bases not matched to a gene: 25. The CDR3 runs 23 residues.

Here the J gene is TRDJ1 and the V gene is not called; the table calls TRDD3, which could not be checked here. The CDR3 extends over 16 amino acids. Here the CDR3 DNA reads TGTGCTCTTGGGGAACCTTGGGGGATGTACACCGATAAACTCATCTTT. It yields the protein CALGEPWGMYTDKLIF.

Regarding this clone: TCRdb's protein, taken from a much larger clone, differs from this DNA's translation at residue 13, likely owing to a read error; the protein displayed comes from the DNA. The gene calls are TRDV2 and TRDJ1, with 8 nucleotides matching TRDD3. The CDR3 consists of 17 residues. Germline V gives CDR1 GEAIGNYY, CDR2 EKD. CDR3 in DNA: TGTGCCTGTGAAGAACTGGGGGGACTTAGGGTCACCGTTAAACTCATCTTT. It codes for CACEELGGLRVTVKLIF.

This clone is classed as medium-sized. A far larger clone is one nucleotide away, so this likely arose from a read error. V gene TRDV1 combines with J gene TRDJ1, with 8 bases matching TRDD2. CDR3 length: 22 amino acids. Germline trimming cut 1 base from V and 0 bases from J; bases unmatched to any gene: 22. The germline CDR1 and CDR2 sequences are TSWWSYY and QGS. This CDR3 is CALGEPVAFLALWGSHTDKLIF. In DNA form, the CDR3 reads TGTGCTCTTGGGGAACCGGTAGCCTTCCTAGCCCTCTGGGGCAGTCACACCGATAAACTCATCTTT.

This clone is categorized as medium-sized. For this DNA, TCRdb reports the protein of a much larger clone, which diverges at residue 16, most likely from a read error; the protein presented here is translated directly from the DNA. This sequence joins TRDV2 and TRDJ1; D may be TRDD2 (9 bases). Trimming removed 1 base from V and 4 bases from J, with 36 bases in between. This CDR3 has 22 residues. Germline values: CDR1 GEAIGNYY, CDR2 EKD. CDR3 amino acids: CACDTILKPSYQLGDAHDKLIF. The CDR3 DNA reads TGTGCCTGTGACACAATTCTAAAGCCTTCCTACCAATTGGGGGATGCCCACGATAAACTCATCTTT.

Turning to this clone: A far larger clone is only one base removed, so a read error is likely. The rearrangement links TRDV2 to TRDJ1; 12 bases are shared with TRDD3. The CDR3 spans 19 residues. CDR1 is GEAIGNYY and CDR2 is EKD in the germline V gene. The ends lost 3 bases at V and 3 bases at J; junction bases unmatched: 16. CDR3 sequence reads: CACDDLILGDTSSPDKLIF. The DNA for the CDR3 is TGTGCCTGTGACGACCTCATTCTGGGGGATACGTCGTCTCCCGATAAACTCATCTTT.

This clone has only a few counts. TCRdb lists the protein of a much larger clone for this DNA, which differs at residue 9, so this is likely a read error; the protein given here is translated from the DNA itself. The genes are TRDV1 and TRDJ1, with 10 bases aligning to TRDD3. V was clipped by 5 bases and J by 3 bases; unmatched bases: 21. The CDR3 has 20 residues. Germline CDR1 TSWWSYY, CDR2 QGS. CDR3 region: CALGKAFLCSGGYLSDKLIF. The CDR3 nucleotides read TGTGCTCTTGGGAAGGCCTTCCTATGTTCTGGGGGATATCTATCCGATAAACTCATCTTT.

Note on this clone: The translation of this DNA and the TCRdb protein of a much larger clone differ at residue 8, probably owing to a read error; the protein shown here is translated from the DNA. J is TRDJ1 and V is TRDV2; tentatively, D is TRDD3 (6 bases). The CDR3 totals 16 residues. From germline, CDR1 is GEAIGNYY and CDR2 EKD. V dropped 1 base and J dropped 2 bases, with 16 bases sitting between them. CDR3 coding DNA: TGTGCCTGTGACACGCTGGGGAATAAGATGACCGATAAACTCATCTTT. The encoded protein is CACDTLGNKMTDKLIF.

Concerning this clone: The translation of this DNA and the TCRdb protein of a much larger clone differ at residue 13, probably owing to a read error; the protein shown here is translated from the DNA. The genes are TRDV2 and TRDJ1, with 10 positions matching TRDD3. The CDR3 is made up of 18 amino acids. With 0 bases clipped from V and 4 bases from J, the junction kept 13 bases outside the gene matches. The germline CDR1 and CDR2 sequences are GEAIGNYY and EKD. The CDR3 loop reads CACDTVGGGYPRIDKLIF. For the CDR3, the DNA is TGTGCCTGTGACACCGTGGGTGGGGGATACCCGCGCATCGATAAACTCATCTTT.

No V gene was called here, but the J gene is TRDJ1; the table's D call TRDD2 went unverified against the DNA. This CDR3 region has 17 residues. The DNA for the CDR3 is TGTGCTTCATTGTGCCTTCCCATTACCCAAACGGGCGATAAACTCATCTTT. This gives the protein CASLCLPITQTGDKLIF.

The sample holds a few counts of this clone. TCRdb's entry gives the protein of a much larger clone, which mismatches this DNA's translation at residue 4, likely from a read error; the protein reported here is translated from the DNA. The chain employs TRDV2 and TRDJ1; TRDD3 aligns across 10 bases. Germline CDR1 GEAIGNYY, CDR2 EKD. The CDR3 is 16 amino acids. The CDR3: CACNTLGDKMTDKLIF. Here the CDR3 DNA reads TGTGCCTGTAACACGCTGGGGGATAAGATGACCGATAAACTCATCTTT.

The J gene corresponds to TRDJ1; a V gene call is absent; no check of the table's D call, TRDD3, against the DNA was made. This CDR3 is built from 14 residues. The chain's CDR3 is CASDGGTYTDKLIF. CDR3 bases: TGTGCCTCCGATGGGGGAACGTACACCGATAAACTCATCTTT.

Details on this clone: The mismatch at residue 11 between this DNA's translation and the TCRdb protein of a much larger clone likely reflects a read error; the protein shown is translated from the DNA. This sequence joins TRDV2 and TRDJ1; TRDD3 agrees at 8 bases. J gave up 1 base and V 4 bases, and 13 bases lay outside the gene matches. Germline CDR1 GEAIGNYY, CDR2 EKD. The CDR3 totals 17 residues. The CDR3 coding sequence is TGTGCCTGTGAAGAACTGGGGGGACTTAGGGGCACCGATAAACTCATCTTT. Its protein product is CACEELGGLRGTDKLIF.

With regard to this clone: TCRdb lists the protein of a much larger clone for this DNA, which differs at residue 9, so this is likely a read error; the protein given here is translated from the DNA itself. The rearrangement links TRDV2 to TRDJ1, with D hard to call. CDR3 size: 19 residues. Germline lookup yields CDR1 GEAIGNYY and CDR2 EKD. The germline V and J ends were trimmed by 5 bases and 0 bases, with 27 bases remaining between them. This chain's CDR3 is CACVPVVTSTLWDTDKLIF. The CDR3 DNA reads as TGTGCCTGTGTCCCCGTTGTTACCTCCACACTGTGGGACACCGATAAACTCATCTTT.

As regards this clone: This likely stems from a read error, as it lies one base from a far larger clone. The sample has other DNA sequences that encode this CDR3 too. As DNA, the CDR3 is TGTGCCTGTGACACCGTTAGCGGCACCTCTTCGGAATTACGGCTACTGGGTGGGGGCTCCGATAAACTCATCTTT. This codes for CACDTVSGTSSELRLLGGGSDKLIF. V is TRDV2 and J is TRDJ1; tentatively, D is TRDD3 (6 bases). Germline CDR1 is GEAIGNYY and CDR2 is EKD. CDR3 length: 25 residues. Trimming removed 0 bases from V and 3 bases from J, with 43 bases in between.

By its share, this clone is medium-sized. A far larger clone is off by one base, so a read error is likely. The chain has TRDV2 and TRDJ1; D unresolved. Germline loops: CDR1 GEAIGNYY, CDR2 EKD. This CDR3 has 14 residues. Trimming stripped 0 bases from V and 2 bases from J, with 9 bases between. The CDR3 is CACDTLAGTDKLIF. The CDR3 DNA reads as TGTGCCTGTGACACCCTCGCCGGGACCGATAAACTCATCTTT.

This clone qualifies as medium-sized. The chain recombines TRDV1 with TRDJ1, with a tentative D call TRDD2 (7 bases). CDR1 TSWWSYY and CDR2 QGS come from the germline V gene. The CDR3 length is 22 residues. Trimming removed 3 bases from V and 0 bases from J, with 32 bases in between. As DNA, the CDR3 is TGTGCTCTTGGGGACCCTCTTGTCTTCCTAGCCCTCTGGGGCAGTCACACCGATAAACTCATCTTT. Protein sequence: CALGDPLVFLALWGSHTDKLIF.